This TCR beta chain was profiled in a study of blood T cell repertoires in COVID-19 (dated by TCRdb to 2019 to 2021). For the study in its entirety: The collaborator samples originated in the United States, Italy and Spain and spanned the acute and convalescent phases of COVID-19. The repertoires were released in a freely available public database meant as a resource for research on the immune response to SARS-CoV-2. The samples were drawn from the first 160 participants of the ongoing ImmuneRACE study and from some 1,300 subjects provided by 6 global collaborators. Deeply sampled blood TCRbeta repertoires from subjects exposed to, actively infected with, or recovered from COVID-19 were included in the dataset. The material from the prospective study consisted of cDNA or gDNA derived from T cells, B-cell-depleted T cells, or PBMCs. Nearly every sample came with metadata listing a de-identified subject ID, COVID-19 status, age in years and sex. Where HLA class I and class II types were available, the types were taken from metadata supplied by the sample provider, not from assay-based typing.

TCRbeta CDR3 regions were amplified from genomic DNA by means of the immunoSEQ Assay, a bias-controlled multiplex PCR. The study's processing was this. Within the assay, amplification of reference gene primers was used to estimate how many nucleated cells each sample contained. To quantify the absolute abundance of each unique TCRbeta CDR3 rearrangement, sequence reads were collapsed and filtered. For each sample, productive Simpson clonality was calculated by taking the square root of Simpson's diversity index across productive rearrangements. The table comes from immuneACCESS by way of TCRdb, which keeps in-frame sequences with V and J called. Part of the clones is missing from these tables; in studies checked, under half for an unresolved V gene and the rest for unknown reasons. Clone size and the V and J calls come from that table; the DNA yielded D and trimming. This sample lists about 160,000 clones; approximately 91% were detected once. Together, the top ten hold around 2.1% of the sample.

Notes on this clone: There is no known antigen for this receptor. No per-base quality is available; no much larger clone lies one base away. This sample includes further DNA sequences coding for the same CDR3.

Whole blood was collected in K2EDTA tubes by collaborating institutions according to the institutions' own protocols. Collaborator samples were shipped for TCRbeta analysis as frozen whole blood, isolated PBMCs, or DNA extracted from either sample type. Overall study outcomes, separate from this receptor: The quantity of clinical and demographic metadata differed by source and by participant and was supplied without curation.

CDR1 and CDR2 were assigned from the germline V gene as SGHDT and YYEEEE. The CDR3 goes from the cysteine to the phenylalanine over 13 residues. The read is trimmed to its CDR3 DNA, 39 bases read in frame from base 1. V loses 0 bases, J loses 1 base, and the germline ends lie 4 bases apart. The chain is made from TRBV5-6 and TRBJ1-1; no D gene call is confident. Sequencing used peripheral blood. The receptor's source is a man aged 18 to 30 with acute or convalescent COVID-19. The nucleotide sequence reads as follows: TGTGCCAGCAGCTTGGCCGGGAACACTGAAGCTTTCTTT. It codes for CASSLAGNTEAFF.